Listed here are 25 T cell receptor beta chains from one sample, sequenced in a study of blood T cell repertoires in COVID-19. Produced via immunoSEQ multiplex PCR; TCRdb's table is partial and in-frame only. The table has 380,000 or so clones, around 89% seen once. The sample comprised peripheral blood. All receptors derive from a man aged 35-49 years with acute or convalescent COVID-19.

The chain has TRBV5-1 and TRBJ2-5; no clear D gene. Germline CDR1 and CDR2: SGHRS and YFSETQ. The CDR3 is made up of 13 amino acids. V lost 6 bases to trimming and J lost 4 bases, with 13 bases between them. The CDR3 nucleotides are TGCGCCAGCATTACTGGGCCAGGAGAGACCCAGTACTTC. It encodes CASITGPGETQYF.

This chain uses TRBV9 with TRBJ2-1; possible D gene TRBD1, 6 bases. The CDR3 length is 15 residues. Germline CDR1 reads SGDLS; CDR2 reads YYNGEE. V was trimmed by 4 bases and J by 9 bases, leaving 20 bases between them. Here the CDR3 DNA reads TGTGCCAGCAGCATCAGGCCAGGGGTGGGCGGTGAGCAGTTCTTC. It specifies CASSIRPGVGGEQFF.

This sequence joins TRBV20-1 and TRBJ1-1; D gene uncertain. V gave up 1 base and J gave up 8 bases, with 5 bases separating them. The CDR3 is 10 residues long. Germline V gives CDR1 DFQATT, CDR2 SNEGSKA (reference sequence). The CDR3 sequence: CSARVGEAFF. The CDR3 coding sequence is TGCAGTGCTAGAGTCGGGGAAGCTTTCTTT.

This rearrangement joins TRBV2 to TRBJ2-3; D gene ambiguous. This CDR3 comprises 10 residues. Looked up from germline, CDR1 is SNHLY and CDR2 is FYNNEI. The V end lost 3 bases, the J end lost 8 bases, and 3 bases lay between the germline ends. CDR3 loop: CASSDSTQYF. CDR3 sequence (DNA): TGTGCCAGCAGTGACAGTACGCAGTATTTT.

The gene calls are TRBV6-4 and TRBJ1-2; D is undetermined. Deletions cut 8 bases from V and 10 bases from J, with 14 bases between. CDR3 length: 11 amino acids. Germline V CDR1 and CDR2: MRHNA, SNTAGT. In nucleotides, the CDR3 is TGTGCCAGCGGCAGACCCGAGGACTACACCTTC. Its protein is CASGRPEDYTF.

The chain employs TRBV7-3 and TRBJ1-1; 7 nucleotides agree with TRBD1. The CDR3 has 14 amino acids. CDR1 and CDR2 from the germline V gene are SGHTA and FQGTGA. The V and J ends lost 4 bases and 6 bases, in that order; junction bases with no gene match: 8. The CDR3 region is CASSSTGFSPEAFF. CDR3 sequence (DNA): TGTGCCAGCAGCTCGACAGGGTTTAGCCCTGAAGCTTTCTTT. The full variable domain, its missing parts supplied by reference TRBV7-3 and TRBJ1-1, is GAGVSQTPSNKVTEKGKYVELRCDPISGHTALYWYRQSLGQGPEFLIYFQGTGAADDSGLPNDRFFAVRPEGSVSTLKIQRTERGDSAVYLCASSSTGFSPEAFFGQGTRLTVV.

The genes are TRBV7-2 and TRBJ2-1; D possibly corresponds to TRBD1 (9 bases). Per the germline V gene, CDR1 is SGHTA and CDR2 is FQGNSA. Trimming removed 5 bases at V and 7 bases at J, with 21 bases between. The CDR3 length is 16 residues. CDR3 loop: CASSPAGDRVGNEQFF. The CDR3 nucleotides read TGTGCCAGCAGCCCAGCGGGGGACAGGGTGGGGAATGAGCAGTTCTTC. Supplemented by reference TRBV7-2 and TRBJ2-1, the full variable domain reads GAGVSQSPSNKVTEKGKDVELRCDPISGHTALYWYRQSLGQGLEFLIYFQGNSAPDKSGLPSDRFSAERTGGSVSTLTIQRTQQEDSAVYLCASSPAGDRVGNEQFFGPGTRLTVL.

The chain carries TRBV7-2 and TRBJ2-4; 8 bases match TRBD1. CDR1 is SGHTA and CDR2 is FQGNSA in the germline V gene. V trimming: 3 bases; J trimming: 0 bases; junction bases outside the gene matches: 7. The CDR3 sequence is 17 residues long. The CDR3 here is CASSLSGTGTAKNIQYF. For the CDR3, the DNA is TGTGCCAGCAGCTTGTCCGGGACAGGTACAGCCAAAAACATTCAGTACTTC.

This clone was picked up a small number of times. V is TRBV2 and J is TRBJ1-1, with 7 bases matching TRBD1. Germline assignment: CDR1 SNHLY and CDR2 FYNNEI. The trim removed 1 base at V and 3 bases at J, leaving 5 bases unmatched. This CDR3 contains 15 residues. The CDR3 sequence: CASSEEGARDTEAFF. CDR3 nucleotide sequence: TGTGCCAGCAGTGAAGAGGGGGCGCGGGACACTGAAGCTTTCTTT. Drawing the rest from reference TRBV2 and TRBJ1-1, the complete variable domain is EPEVTQTPSHQVTQMGQEVILRCVPISNHLYFYWYRQILGQKVEFLVSFYNNEISEKSEIFDDQFSVERPDGSNFTLKIRSTKLEDSAMYFCASSEEGARDTEAFFGQGTRLTVV.

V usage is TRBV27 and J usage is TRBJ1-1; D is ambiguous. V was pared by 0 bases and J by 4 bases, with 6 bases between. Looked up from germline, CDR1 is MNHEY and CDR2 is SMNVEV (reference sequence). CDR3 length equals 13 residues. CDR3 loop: CASSLSTRTEAFF. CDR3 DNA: TGTGCCAGCAGTTTATCGACACGCACTGAAGCTTTCTTT.

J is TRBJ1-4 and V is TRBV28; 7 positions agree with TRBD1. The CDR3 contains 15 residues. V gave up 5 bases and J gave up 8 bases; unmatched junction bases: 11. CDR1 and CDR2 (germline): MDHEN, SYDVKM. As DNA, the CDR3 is TGTGCCAGCAGTCCTCCCCAGGGGGATGGAGAAAAACTGTTTTTT. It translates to CASSPPQGDGEKLFF.

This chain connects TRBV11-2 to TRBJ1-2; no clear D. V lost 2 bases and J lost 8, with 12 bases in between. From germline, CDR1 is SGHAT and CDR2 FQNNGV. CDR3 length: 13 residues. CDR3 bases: TGTGCCAGCAGCTTATTCGTCGGTTCCGGCTACACCTTC. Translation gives CASSLFVGSGYTF.

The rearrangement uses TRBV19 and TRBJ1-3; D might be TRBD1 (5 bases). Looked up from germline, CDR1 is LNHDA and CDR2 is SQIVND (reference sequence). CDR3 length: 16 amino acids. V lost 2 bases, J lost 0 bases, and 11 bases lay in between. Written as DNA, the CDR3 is TGTGCCAGTAGTATACCCGGGGGGATCTCTGGAAACACCATATATTTT. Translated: CASSIPGGISGNTIYF.

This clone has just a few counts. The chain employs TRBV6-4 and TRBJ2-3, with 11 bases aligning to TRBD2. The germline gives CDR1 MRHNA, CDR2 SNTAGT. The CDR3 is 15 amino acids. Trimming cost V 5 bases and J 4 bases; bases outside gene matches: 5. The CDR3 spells CASSSLAGGSDTQYF. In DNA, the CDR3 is TGTGCCAGCAGTTCTCTAGCGGGAGGATCAGATACGCAGTATTTT.

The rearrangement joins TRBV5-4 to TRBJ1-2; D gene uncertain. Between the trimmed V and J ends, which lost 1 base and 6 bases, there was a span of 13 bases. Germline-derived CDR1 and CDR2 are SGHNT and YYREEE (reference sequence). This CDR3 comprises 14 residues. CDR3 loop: CASSLMRASDGYTF. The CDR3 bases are TGTGCCAGCAGCTTGATGAGGGCGTCGGATGGCTACACCTTC.

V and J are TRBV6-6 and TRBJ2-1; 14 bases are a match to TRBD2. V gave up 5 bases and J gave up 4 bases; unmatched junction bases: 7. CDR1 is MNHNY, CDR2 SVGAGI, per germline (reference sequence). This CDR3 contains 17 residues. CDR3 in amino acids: CASSRRTSGRIYNEQFF. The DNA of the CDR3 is TGTGCCAGCAGTCGTCGGACTAGCGGGAGGATTTACAATGAGCAGTTCTTC.

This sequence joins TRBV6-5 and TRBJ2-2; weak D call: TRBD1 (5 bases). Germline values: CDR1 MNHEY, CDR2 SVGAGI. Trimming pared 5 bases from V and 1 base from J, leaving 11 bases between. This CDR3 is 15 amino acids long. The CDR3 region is CASSTLDRNTGELFF. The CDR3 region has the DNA TGTGCCAGCAGTACCCTCGACAGGAACACCGGGGAGCTGTTTTTT.

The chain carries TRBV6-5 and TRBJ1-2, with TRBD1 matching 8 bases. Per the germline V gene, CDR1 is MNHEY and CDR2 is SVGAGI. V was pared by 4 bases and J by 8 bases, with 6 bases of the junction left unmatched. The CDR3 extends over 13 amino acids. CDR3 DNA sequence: TGTGCCAGCAGTTTCTCACAGGGGGTAGGCTACACCTTC. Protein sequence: CASSFSQGVGYTF.

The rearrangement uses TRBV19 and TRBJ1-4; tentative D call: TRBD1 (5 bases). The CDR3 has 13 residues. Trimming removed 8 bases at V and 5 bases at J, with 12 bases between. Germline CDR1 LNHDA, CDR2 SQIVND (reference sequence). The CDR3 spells CASRPGGNEKLFF. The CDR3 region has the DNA TGTGCCAGTCGGCCTGGGGGGAATGAAAAACTGTTTTTT.

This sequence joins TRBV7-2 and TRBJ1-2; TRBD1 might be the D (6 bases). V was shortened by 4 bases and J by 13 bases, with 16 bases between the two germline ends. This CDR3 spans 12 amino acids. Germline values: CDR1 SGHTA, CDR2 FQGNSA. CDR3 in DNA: TGTGCCAGCAGCTACGACTATGGACAGTCCACCTTC. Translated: CASSYDYGQSTF. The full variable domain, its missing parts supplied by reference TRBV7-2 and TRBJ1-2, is GAGVSQSPSNKVTEKGKDVELRCDPISGHTALYWYRQSLGQGLEFLIYFQGNSAPDKSGLPSDRFSAERTGGSVSTLTIQRTQQEDSAVYLCASSYDYGQSTFGSGTRLTVV.

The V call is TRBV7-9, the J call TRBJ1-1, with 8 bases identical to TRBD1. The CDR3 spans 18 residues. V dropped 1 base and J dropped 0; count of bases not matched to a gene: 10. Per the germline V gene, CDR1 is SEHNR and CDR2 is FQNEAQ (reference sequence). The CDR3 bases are TGTGCCAGCAGCTTAGGTCTAGGGGACAGGACCTTGAACACTGAAGCTTTCTTT. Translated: CASSLGLGDRTLNTEAFF. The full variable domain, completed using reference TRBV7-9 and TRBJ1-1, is DTGVSQNPRHKITKRGQNVTFRCDPISEHNRLYWYRQTLGQGPEFLTYFQNEAQLEKSRLLSDRFSAERPKGSFSTLEIQRTEQGDSAMYLCASSLGLGDRTLNTEAFFGQGTRLTVV.

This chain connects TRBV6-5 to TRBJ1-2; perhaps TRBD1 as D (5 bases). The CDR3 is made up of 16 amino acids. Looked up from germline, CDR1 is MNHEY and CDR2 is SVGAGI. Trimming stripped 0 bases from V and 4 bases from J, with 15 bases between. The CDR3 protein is CASSYSGGGASYGYTF. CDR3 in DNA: TGTGCCAGCAGTTACTCGGGAGGCGGGGCCTCCTATGGCTACACCTTC.

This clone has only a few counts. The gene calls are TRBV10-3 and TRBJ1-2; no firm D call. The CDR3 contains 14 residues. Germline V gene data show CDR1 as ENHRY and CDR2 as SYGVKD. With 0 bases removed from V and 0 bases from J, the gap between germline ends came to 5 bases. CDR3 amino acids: CAISESTPNYGYTF. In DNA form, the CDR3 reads TGTGCCATCAGTGAGTCCACTCCTAACTATGGCTACACCTTC.

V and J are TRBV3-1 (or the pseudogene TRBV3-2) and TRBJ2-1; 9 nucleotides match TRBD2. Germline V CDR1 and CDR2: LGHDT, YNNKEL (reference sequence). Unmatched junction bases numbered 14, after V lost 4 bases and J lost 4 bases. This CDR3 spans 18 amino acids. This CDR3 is CASSRLEAASGVYNEQFF. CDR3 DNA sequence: TGTGCCAGCAGCCGACTAGAGGCGGCTAGCGGGGTTTACAATGAGCAGTTCTTC.

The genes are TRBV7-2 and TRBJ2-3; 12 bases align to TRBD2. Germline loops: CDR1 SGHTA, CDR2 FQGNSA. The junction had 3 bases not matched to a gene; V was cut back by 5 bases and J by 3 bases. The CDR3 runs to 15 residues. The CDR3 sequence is CASSRGLAGTDTQYF. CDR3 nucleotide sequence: TGTGCCAGCAGCCGCGGACTAGCGGGAACAGATACGCAGTATTTT.